The 17 T cell receptor beta chains presented below share a single source sample, sequenced in a study of T cell responses to AZD1222 COVID-19 vaccine. Using immunoSEQ multiplex PCR, the repertoire was profiled, and TCRdb retains in-frame clones only, with some absent. This sample has some 180,000 clones, with approximately 91% found just once. Sample: peripheral blood, taken 28 days after the second AZD1222 dose. Source of these receptors: an adult who received the AZD1222 COVID-19 vaccine.

V and J are TRBV4-3 and TRBJ1-2; 9 nucleotides align to TRBD1. V dropped 1 base and J dropped 2; count of bases not matched to a gene: 8. The V gene's germline CDR1 is LGHNA and CDR2 YSLEER. The CDR3 is 17 amino acids. CDR3 nucleotide sequence: TGCGCCAGCAGCCAAGGGGTCACAGGGGGCAAGAACTATGGCTACACCTTC. Its protein product is CASSQGVTGGKNYGYTF.

The chain joins TRBV2 to TRBJ2-2; D is unresolved. Trimming took 2 bases from V and 8 from J, leaving 9 bases between them. The CDR3 has 13 amino acids. Looked up from germline, CDR1 is SNHLY and CDR2 is FYNNEI. The CDR3 nucleotides are TGTGCCAGCAGTGAACGGGTTCTGGGGGAGCTGTTTTTT. Its protein product is CASSERVLGELFF.

The chain carries TRBV5-1 and TRBJ2-2; D is possibly TRBD1 (6 bases). CDR1 SGHRS and CDR2 YFSETQ come from the germline V gene. V was trimmed by 5 bases and J by 1 base, leaving 9 bases between them. The length of the CDR3 is 14 residues. The CDR3 sequence: CASRPGQNTGELFF. CDR3 DNA sequence: TGCGCCAGCAGACCGGGACAGAACACCGGGGAGCTGTTTTTT. Together with reference TRBV5-1 and TRBJ2-2, the CDR3 gives the full variable domain: KAGVTQTPRYLIKTRGQQVTLSCSPISGHRSVSWYQQTPGQGLQFLFEYFSETQRNKGNFPGRFSGRQFSNSRSEMNVSTLELGDSALYLCASRPGQNTGELFFGEGSRLTVL.

This sequence joins TRBV18 and TRBJ1-2, with D perhaps matching TRBD1 (5 bases). There are 13 residues in the CDR3. V was shortened by 2 bases and J by 8 bases, with 12 bases between the two germline ends. Germline loops: CDR1 KGHSH, CDR2 LQKENI. The CDR3 region is CASSPRERGGYTF. In nucleotides, the CDR3 is TGTGCCAGCTCACCAAGGGAAAGGGGCGGCTACACCTTC.

The chain employs TRBV28 and TRBJ2-1; 8 nucleotides line up with TRBD2. The CDR3 spans 17 residues. V shed 6 bases and J 0 bases; nucleotides not matched to a gene: 10. Germline V gene sequence: CDR1 MDHEN, CDR2 SYDVKM. The CDR3 loop reads CASSPTGGLHSYNEQFF. The CDR3 bases are TGTGCCAGCAGCCCAACGGGGGGGCTACACTCCTACAATGAGCAGTTCTTC.

This sequence joins TRBV9 and TRBJ2-5; unclear D gene. V dropped 3 bases and J dropped 2 bases, with 14 bases sitting between them. Germline lookup yields CDR1 SGDLS and CDR2 YYNGEE. CDR3 length equals 15 residues. The CDR3 here is CASSAIHHPQETQYF. In DNA form, the CDR3 reads TGTGCCAGCAGCGCAATCCACCACCCTCAAGAGACCCAGTACTTC.

This clone was observed a handful of times. This chain uses TRBV6-2 or TRBV6-3 with TRBJ1-5; possibly TRBD1 for D (5 bases). The CDR3 contains 16 residues. V dropped 6 bases and J dropped 2 bases, with 17 bases sitting between them. CDR1 and CDR2 (germline): MNHEY, SVGEGT. The CDR3 sequence is CASSPYRGGGNQPQHF. CDR3 bases: TGTGCCAGCAGCCCTTATCGGGGCGGTGGCAATCAGCCCCAGCATTTT.

The count of this clone is one. The CDR3 loop is CASSRQGAANEKLFF. The CDR3 bases are TGTGCCAGCAGCCGACAGGGGGCGGCTAATGAAAAACTGTTTTTT. The V call is TRBV2, the J call TRBJ1-4, with 10 bases that match TRBD1. This CDR3 spans 15 amino acids. V shed 6 bases, J shed 3 bases, and the junction held 4 bases outside the gene matches. Germline assignment: CDR1 SNHLY and CDR2 FYNNEI.

The V call is TRBV6-5, the J call TRBJ1-2, with 7 nucleotides matching TRBD1. This CDR3 contains 15 residues. Germline values: CDR1 MNHEY, CDR2 SVGAGI. Trimming removed 2 bases from V and 5 bases from J; junction bases left unmatched: 8. The CDR3 region has the DNA TGTGCCAGCAGTTACGGACAGGTACCTACTTATGGCTACACCTTC. It codes for CASSYGQVPTYGYTF.

Notes on this clone: In the same sample, other DNA sequences code for this CDR3. This sequence joins TRBV27 and TRBJ2-3; no definite D call. The ends were cut back, 5 bases at V and 0 bases at J, with 3 bases in the middle. The CDR3 spans 12 residues. The germline CDR1 and CDR2 sequences are MNHEY and SMNVEV (reference sequence). The CDR3 DNA is TGTGCCAGCAGTCCGAGCACAGATACGCAGTATTTT. This translates into CASSPSTDTQYF.

The chain links TRBV4-1 to TRBJ1-2; no clear D gene. The germline V and J ends were trimmed by 1 base and 6 bases, with 3 bases remaining between them. The CDR3 loop spans 11 amino acids. Germline V gene data show CDR1 as MGHRA and CDR2 as YSYEKL. The CDR3 protein is CASSQGNGYTF. In DNA form, the CDR3 reads TGCGCCAGCAGCCAAGGTAATGGCTACACCTTC.

The chain has TRBV4-3 and TRBJ2-3; 8 bases agree with TRBD2. Germline lookup yields CDR1 LGHNA and CDR2 YSLEER. This CDR3 contains 17 residues. With 1 base clipped from V and 0 bases from J, the junction kept 6 bases outside the gene matches. This chain's CDR3 is CASSQGRRGASTDTQYF. DNA for the CDR3: TGCGCCAGCAGCCAAGGGAGGCGGGGGGCAAGCACAGATACGCAGTATTTT.

The chain is built from TRBV25-1 and TRBJ1-5; D is uncertain. The CDR3 sequence is 11 residues long. Per the germline V gene, CDR1 is MGHDK and CDR2 is SYGVNS. The V end lost 8 bases, the J end lost 6 bases, and 8 bases lay between the germline ends. CDR3 region: CASDAVQPQHF. The CDR3 DNA is TGTGCCAGCGATGCGGTTCAGCCCCAGCATTTT.

This clone was recorded a few times. The V and J genes are TRBV29-1 and TRBJ2-5; no reliable D call. V shed 2 bases and J shed 5 bases, with 12 bases lying between them. Germline lookup yields CDR1 SQVTM and CDR2 ANQGSEA. The CDR3 is 13 residues long. The CDR3 protein is CSVETQLGETQYF. The CDR3 DNA is TGCAGCGTTGAAACCCAACTGGGGGAGACCCAGTACTTC.

The rearrangement joins TRBV18 to TRBJ2-1; D uncertain. Deletions cut 4 bases from V and 9 bases from J, with 25 bases between. The CDR3 covers 17 residues. Germline-derived CDR1 and CDR2 are KGHSH and LQKENI. DNA for the CDR3: TGTGCCAGCTCACTAGTCTTTTTGGCAGGCGGTTTCAGTGAGCAGTTCTTC. Protein product: CASSLVFLAGGFSEQFF.

The rearrangement uses TRBV15 and TRBJ2-7; 7 nucleotides match TRBD1. The CDR3 totals 15 residues. Losses at the gene ends were 1 base for V and 3 bases for J; bases not matched to a gene: 6. Looked up from germline, CDR1 is LNHNV and CDR2 is YYDKDF (reference sequence). CDR3 in amino acids: CATSRVQGELYEQYF. Here the CDR3 DNA reads TGTGCCACCAGCAGAGTTCAGGGGGAACTCTACGAGCAGTACTTC.

The chain links TRBV5-1 to TRBJ1-6; tentatively, D is TRBD1 (5 bases). Per germline, CDR1 SGHRS and CDR2 YFSETQ. This CDR3 region has 14 residues. V lost 2 bases, J lost 9 bases, and 12 bases lay in between. The CDR3 DNA sequence: TGCGCCAGCAGCTTAACCGCCGGGGCTTCACCCCTCCACTTT. Translating it yields CASSLTAGASPLHF.